This T cell receptor beta chain is drawn from a study of T-cell memory formation after mild COVID-19. A single record per CDR3 protein comes from TCRdb applying MiXCR to the 5' RACE reads. The data contain roughly 400,000 distinct CDR3 sequences, approximately 24% of them singletons. Study-level points and caveats: The pre-infection memory compartment contained some responding clones, suggesting cross-reactive memory joined.

A word on this clonotype: Its antigen is not known.

This CDR3 contains 18 residues. V trimming: 0 bases; J trimming: 3 bases; junction bases outside the gene matches: 10. Germline V CDR1 and CDR2: KGHSH, LQKENI. The sequenced sample was PBMCs or a T cell subset sorted from them (not recorded which). J is TRBJ2-1 and V is TRBV18, with 8 bases matching TRBD2. The receptor comes from an adult woman who had mild COVID-19 (a few samples of this study predate the infection). Cell type and time point are not known. Here the CDR3 reads CASSPPVDRGGYYNEQFF. In DNA form, the CDR3 reads TGTGCCAGCTCACCACCGGTCGACCGGGGGGGCTACTACAATGAGCAGTTCTTC.